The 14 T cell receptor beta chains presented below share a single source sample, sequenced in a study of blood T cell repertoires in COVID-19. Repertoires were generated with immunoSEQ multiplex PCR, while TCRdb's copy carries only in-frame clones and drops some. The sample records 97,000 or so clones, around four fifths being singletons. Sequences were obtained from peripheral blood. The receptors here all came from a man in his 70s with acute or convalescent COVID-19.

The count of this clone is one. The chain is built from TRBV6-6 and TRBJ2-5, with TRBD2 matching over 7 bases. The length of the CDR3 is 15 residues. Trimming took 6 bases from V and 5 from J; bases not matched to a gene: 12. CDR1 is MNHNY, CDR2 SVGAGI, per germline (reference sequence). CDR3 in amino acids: CASSGPSGPGETQYF. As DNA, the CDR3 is TGTGCCAGCAGCGGTCCTAGCGGCCCTGGGGAGACCCAGTACTTC.

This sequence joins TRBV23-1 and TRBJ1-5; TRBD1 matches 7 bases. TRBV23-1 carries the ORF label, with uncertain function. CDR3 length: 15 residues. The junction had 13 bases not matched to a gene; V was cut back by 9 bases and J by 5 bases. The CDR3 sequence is CARTPQTGYHQPQHF. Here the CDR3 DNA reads TGCGCCAGGACACCACAGACAGGGTACCATCAGCCCCAGCATTTT.

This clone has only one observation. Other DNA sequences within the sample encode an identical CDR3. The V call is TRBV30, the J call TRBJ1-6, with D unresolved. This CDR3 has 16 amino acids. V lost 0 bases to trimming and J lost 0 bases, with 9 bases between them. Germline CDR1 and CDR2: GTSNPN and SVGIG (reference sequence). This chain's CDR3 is CAWSVSGSSYNSPLHF. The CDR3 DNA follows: TGTGCCTGGAGTGTAAGTGGTAGCTCCTATAATTCACCCCTCCACTTT.

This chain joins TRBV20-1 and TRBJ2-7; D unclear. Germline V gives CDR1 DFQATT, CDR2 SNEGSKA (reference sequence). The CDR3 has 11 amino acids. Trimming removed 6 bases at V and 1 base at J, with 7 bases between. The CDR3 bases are TGCAGTGCCCCCTATTCCTACGAGCAGTACTTC. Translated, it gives CSAPYSYEQYF.

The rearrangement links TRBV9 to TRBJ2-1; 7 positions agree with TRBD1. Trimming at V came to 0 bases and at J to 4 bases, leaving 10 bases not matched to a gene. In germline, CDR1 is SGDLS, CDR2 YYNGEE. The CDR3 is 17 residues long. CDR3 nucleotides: TGTGCCAGCAGCGTAGAGGCAGGGGGTACCTGGTACAATGAGCAGTTCTTC. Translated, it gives CASSVEAGGTWYNEQFF.

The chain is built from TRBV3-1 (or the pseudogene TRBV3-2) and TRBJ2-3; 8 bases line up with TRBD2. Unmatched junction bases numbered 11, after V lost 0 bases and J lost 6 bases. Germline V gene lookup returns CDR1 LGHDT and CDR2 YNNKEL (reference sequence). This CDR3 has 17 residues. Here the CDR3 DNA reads TGTGCCAGCAGCCAAGATAGAAATAGCGGGGCAGGGGATACGCAGTATTTT. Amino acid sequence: CASSQDRNSGAGDTQYF.

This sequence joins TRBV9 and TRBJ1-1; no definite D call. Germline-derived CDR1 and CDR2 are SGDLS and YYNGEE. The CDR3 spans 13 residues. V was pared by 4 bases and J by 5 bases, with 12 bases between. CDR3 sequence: CASSPDGRTEAFF. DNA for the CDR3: TGTGCCAGCAGCCCTGATGGGCGAACTGAAGCTTTCTTT.

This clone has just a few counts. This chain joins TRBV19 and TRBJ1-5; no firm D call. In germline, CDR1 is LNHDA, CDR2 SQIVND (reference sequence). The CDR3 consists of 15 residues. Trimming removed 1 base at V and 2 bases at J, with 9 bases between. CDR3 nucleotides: TGTGCCAGTAGTATAGGCGAGATAGGCAATCAGCCCCAGCATTTT. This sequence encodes CASSIGEIGNQPQHF. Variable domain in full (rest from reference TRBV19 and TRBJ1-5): DGGITQSPKYLFRKEGQNVTLSCEQNLNHDAMYWYRQDPGQGLRLIYYSQIVNDFQKGDIAEGYSVSREKKESFPLTVTSAQKNPTAFYLCASSIGEIGNQPQHFGDGTRLSIL.

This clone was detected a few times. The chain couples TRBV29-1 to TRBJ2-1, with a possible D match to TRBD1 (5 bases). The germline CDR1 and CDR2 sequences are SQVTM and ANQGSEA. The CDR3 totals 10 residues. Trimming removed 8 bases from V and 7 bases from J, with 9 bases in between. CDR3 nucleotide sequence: TGCAGCCTAGGGGTGAATGAGCAGTTCTTC. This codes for CSLGVNEQFF.

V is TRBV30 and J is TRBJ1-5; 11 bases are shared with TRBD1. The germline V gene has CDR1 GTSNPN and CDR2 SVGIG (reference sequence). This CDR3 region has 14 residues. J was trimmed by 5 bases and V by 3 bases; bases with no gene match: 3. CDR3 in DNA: TGTGCCTGGAGGGGGACAGGGGGATATCAGCCCCAGCATTTT. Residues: CAWRGTGGYQPQHF.

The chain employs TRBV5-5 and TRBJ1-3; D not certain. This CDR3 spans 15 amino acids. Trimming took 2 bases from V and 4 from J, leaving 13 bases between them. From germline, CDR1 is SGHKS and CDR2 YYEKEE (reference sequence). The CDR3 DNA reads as TGTGCCAGCAGCTTAGACTACGTTGGAGGAAACACCATATATTTT. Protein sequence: CASSLDYVGGNTIYF.

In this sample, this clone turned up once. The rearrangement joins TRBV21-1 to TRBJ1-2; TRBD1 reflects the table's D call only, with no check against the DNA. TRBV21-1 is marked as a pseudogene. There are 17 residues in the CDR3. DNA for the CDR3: TGTGCCAGCAGCAAAGTCGGACCGACCGAAGGGGGCTATGGCTACACCTTC. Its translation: CASSKVGPTEGGYGYTF.

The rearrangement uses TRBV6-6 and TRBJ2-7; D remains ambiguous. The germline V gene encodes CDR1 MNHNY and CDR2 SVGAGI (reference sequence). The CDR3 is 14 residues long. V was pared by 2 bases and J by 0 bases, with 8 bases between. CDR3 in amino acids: CASSYGPHSYEQYF. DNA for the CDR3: TGTGCCAGCAGTTACGGCCCCCACTCCTACGAGCAGTACTTC.

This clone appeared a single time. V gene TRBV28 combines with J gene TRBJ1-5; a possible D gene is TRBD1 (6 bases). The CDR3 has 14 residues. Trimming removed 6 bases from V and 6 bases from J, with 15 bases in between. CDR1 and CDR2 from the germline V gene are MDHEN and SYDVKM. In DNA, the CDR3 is TGTGCCAGCAGGGTAACAGGGACACGTCAGCCCCAGCATTTT. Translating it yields CASRVTGTRQPQHF.